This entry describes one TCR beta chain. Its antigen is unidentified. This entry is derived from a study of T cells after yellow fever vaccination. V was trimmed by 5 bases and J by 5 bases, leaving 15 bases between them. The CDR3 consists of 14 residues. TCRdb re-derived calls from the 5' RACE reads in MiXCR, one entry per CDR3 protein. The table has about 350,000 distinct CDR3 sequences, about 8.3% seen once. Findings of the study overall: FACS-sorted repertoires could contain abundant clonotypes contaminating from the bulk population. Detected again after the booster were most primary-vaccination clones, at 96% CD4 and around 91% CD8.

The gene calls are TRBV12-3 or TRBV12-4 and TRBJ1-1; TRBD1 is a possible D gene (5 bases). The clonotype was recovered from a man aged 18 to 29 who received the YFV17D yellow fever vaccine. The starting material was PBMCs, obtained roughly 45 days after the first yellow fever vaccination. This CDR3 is CASSGGVWDTEAFF. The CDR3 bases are TGTGCCAGCAGTGGGGGGGTGTGGGATACTGAAGCTTTCTTT.